A selection of T cell receptor beta chains follows, all from one sample in a study of cytotoxic CD8 clonotypes in ibrutinib-treated CLL. TCRdb's copy holds only in-frame clones and misses some; the assay was immunoSEQ multiplex PCR. The table has more than 200,000 clones, about 75% seen once. The sample consisted of PBMCs, taken after 12 months of ibrutinib treatment. The receptors were sampled from a human donor with chronic lymphocytic leukemia. The CDR3 runs from the conserved cysteine through the conserved F or W. The D gene is left open where the match is weak. Clone size is shown for a subset of rows, as once, few, many or a class of expanded clone.

j_gene: TRBJ2-7; d_gene: TRBD1; v_gene: TRBV13; abundance: .; CDR3nt: TGTGCCAGCAGCTTGGGACAGGGGGACTACGAGCAGTACTTC; CDR3aa: CASSLGQGDYEQYF
j_gene: TRBJ2-2; d_gene: .; v_gene: TRBV7-3; abundance: few; CDR3nt: TGTGCCAGCAGCCCCCACGGAGCTAGCGATAGGGGGGAGCTGTTTTTT; CDR3aa: CASSPHGASDRGELFF
j_gene: TRBJ1-1; d_gene: .; v_gene: TRBV30; abundance: few; CDR3nt: TGTGCCTGGAGGGACAGACTGAACACTGAAGCTTTCTTT; CDR3aa: CAWRDRLNTEAFF
j_gene: TRBJ2-7; d_gene: .; v_gene: TRBV2; abundance: .; CDR3nt: TGTGCCAGCAGTGAAGATATACCTGTCTACGAGCAGTACTTC; CDR3aa: CASSEDIPVYEQYF
j_gene: TRBJ2-5; d_gene: TRBD2; v_gene: TRBV4-2; abundance: .; CDR3nt: TGTGCCAGCAGCCAAGATTCGGGGACTAGCGGCGGGGAGACCCAGTACTTC; CDR3aa: CASSQDSGTSGGETQYF
j_gene: TRBJ1-4; d_gene: .; v_gene: TRBV5-1; abundance: .; CDR3nt: TGCGCCAGCAGCTTGGGGGGGCCGTCTAATGAAAAACTGTTTTTT; CDR3aa: CASSLGGPSNEKLFF
j_gene: TRBJ1-4; d_gene: .; v_gene: TRBV7-2; abundance: few; CDR3nt: TGTGCCAGCAGCTTGCAAAGGGCCCCCGAAAAACTGTTTTTT; CDR3aa: CASSLQRAPEKLFF
j_gene: TRBJ1-2; d_gene: .; v_gene: TRBV11-2; abundance: many; CDR3nt: TGTGCCAGCAGCCAAGGGGGGGGCGGCAATGGCTACACCTTC; CDR3aa: CASSQGGGGNGYTF
j_gene: TRBJ1-6; d_gene: .; v_gene: TRBV5-1; abundance: .; CDR3nt: TGCGCCAGCAGCCACTGGGACAATAATTCACCCCTCCACTTT; CDR3aa: CASSHWDNNSPLHF
j_gene: TRBJ2-5; d_gene: .; v_gene: TRBV6-1; abundance: .; CDR3nt: TGTGCCAGCACTAGGAACTGGGGGGAGACCCAGTACTTC; CDR3aa: CASTRNWGETQYF
j_gene: TRBJ1-1; d_gene: .; v_gene: TRBV11-3; abundance: once; CDR3nt: TGTGCCAGCAGCTTAGGGACATACACTGAAGCTTTCTTT; CDR3aa: CASSLGTYTEAFF
j_gene: TRBJ1-5; d_gene: .; v_gene: TRBV27; abundance: .; CDR3nt: TGTGCCAGCAGAATAGTACGCGATAGCAATCAGCCCCAGCATTTT; CDR3aa: CASRIVRDSNQPQHF
j_gene: TRBJ2-7; d_gene: .; v_gene: TRBV28; abundance: once; CDR3nt: TGTGCCACCTCGGACAGCTACGAGCAGTACTTC; CDR3aa: CATSDSYEQYF
j_gene: TRBJ1-1; d_gene: .; v_gene: TRBV19; abundance: .; CDR3nt: TGTGCCAGTAGTACACGACAGGATAACGCCCCGGGCACTGAAGCTTTCTTT; CDR3aa: CASSTRQDNAPGTEAFF
j_gene: TRBJ1-4; d_gene: TRBD1; v_gene: TRBV7-8; abundance: .; CDR3nt: TGTGCCAGCAGCAACTACAGGGGAGGACGGGTTGAAAAACTGTTTTTT; CDR3aa: CASSNYRGGRVEKLFF
j_gene: TRBJ2-1; d_gene: .; v_gene: TRBV30; abundance: few; CDR3nt: TGTGCCTGGAGTGTAGGGGATGAGCAGTTCTTC; CDR3aa: CAWSVGDEQFF
j_gene: TRBJ1-6; d_gene: .; v_gene: TRBV10-2; abundance: .; CDR3nt: TGCGCCAGCAGTGATGGAGGATTCACCCTCCACTTT; CDR3aa: CASSDGGFTLHF
j_gene: TRBJ1-5; d_gene: TRBD1; v_gene: TRBV30; abundance: few; CDR3nt: TGTGCCTGGACCTCATCGACAGGGTACTTTAATCAGCCCCAGCATTTT; CDR3aa: CAWTSSTGYFNQPQHF
j_gene: TRBJ1-2; d_gene: .; v_gene: TRBV9; abundance: .; CDR3nt: TGTGCCAGCAGCGCCGTTTACAGGGAAGTGGGCTACACCTTC; CDR3aa: CASSAVYREVGYTF
j_gene: TRBJ1-5; d_gene: TRBD1; v_gene: TRBV9; abundance: .; CDR3nt: TGTGCCAGCAGCCCAGGGGGAGGGGGAAAGGGTCAGCCCCAGCATTTT; CDR3aa: CASSPGGGGKGQPQHF
j_gene: TRBJ2-7; d_gene: TRBD2; v_gene: TRBV27; abundance: .; CDR3nt: TGTGCCAGCAGTTGGGGGGGAGGCACCTACGAGCAGTACTTC; CDR3aa: CASSWGGGTYEQYF
j_gene: TRBJ1-1; d_gene: TRBD1; v_gene: TRBV6-5; abundance: .; CDR3nt: TGTGCCAGCAGTCGAGACAGGGGGCTCGGTGAAGCTTTCTTT; CDR3aa: CASSRDRGLGEAFF
j_gene: TRBJ1-5; d_gene: TRBD1; v_gene: TRBV18; abundance: .; CDR3nt: TGTGCCAGCTCATATTCCGGGACAGGATCTCAGCCCCAGCATTTT; CDR3aa: CASSYSGTGSQPQHF
j_gene: TRBJ2-5; d_gene: .; v_gene: TRBV6-6; abundance: once; CDR3nt: TGTGCCAGCAACCAACCGGCGGCGGGGGAGACCCAGTACTTC; CDR3aa: CASNQPAAGETQYF
j_gene: TRBJ2-3; d_gene: .; v_gene: TRBV29-1; abundance: .; CDR3nt: TGCAGCGTTGAATTCACTCCAGATACGCAGTATTTT; CDR3aa: CSVEFTPDTQYF
j_gene: TRBJ2-1; d_gene: .; v_gene: TRBV28; abundance: .; CDR3nt: TGTGCCAGCATCAATGGGGGGCCCCGGCGGGATGAGCAGTTCTTC; CDR3aa: CASINGGPRRDEQFF
j_gene: TRBJ2-7; d_gene: TRBD1; v_gene: TRBV5-1; abundance: .; CDR3nt: TGCGCCAGCAGCTTGGCTTCAGGGGGCGCGTACGAGCAGTACTTC; CDR3aa: CASSLASGGAYEQYF
j_gene: TRBJ2-7; d_gene: TRBD1; v_gene: TRBV6-4; abundance: .; CDR3nt: TGTGCCAGCAGTGATACGACAGGGAGCCATTACTTC; CDR3aa: CASSDTTGSHYF
j_gene: TRBJ2-3; d_gene: TRBD2; v_gene: TRBV9; abundance: .; CDR3nt: TGTGCCAGTTCGAGCGGGGTAGCGGATACGCAGTATTTT; CDR3aa: CASSSGVADTQYF
j_gene: TRBJ1-6; d_gene: .; v_gene: TRBV27; abundance: medium-sized; CDR3nt: TGTGCCAGCAGTTTAGGGTCGCCCGTGACCCTCCACTTT; CDR3aa: CASSLGSPVTLHF
j_gene: TRBJ2-3; d_gene: .; v_gene: TRBV27; abundance: .; CDR3nt: TGTGCCAGCAGTTTTCTGAGAGATACGCAGTATTTT; CDR3aa: CASSFLRDTQYF
j_gene: TRBJ2-3; d_gene: .; v_gene: TRBV15; abundance: .; CDR3nt: TGTGCCACCAGCAGATTCCCGGGACTCAGCACAGATACGCAGTATTTT; CDR3aa: CATSRFPGLSTDTQYF
j_gene: TRBJ1-5; d_gene: TRBD1; v_gene: TRBV18; abundance: .; CDR3nt: TGTGCCAGCTCACCGGGACAGGCCATCAATCAGCCCCAGCATTTT; CDR3aa: CASSPGQAINQPQHF
j_gene: TRBJ1-3; d_gene: .; v_gene: TRBV9; abundance: .; CDR3nt: TGTGCCAGCAGCCCCGGGCAGGGAACTGGAAACACCATATATTTT; CDR3aa: CASSPGQGTGNTIYF
j_gene: TRBJ1-1; d_gene: TRBD1; v_gene: TRBV5-1; abundance: .; CDR3nt: TGCGCCAGCAGCAAGAACCGGGACAGGGCCCAGGACGGCACTGAAGCTTTCTTT; CDR3aa: CASSKNRDRAQDGTEAFF
j_gene: TRBJ2-7; d_gene: .; v_gene: TRBV30; abundance: .; CDR3nt: TGTGCCTGGAGTGTGGGTTTAGGCCACGAGCAGTACTTC; CDR3aa: CAWSVGLGHEQYF
j_gene: TRBJ1-1; d_gene: .; v_gene: TRBV15; abundance: .; CDR3nt: TGTGCCACCAGCAGACAACAGACGAACACTGAAGCTTTCTTT; CDR3aa: CATSRQQTNTEAFF
j_gene: TRBJ1-4; d_gene: .; v_gene: TRBV6-5; abundance: .; CDR3nt: TGTGCCAGCAGACCGGCTGTCGGTAATGAAAAACTGTTTTTT; CDR3aa: CASRPAVGNEKLFF
j_gene: TRBJ2-7; d_gene: TRBD2; v_gene: TRBV18; abundance: few; CDR3nt: TGTGCCAGCTCACCATTTCTAGCGGGAGGGCCTTTCGAGCAGTACTTC; CDR3aa: CASSPFLAGGPFEQYF
j_gene: TRBJ2-2; d_gene: TRBD2; v_gene: TRBV27; abundance: .; CDR3nt: TGTGCCAGCAGCGCCCTAGCGGGAGTTGCAGCCGCCGGGGAGCTGTTTTTT; CDR3aa: CASSALAGVAAAGELFF
j_gene: TRBJ2-7; d_gene: TRBD1; v_gene: TRBV30; abundance: .; CDR3nt: TGTGCCTGGAGTGTACGGGACAGGGGGTCAAACGAGCAGTACTTC; CDR3aa: CAWSVRDRGSNEQYF
j_gene: TRBJ1-2; d_gene: .; v_gene: TRBV29-1; abundance: once; CDR3nt: TGCAGCGTTGATCCCCTCGGGTCCTATGGCTACACCTTC; CDR3aa: CSVDPLGSYGYTF
j_gene: TRBJ2-7; d_gene: .; v_gene: TRBV7-2; abundance: .; CDR3nt: TGTGCCAGCAGCTTAGGCGTGGGCAACGAGCAGTACTTC; CDR3aa: CASSLGVGNEQYF
j_gene: TRBJ1-3; d_gene: TRBD1; v_gene: TRBV19; abundance: .; CDR3nt: TGTGCCAGTAGTGAGACAGGGAGAGGGCTTGAAGGAAACACCATATATTTT; CDR3aa: CASSETGRGLEGNTIYF
j_gene: TRBJ1-2; d_gene: .; v_gene: TRBV5-4; abundance: .; CDR3nt: TGTGCCAGCAGCTTAGTAGGGTTTGGCTATGGCTACACCTTC; CDR3aa: CASSLVGFGYGYTF
j_gene: TRBJ2-1; d_gene: TRBD1; v_gene: TRBV18; abundance: .; CDR3nt: TGTGCCAGCTCACCCCGACTCGGACAGGCCTACAATGAGCAGTTCTTC; CDR3aa: CASSPRLGQAYNEQFF
j_gene: TRBJ1-6; d_gene: .; v_gene: TRBV4-2; abundance: few; CDR3nt: TGTGCCAGCAGCCGCTTAAGCGATTCACCCCTCCACTTT; CDR3aa: CASSRLSDSPLHF
j_gene: TRBJ2-7; d_gene: .; v_gene: TRBV5-1; abundance: .; CDR3nt: TGCGCCAGCAGCTTCCGAGCCCGTAGGGACGAGCAGTACTTC; CDR3aa: CASSFRARRDEQYF
j_gene: TRBJ1-5; d_gene: .; v_gene: TRBV18; abundance: once; CDR3nt: TGTGCCAGCTCACCTTCCGGCAGCAATCAGCCCCAGCATTTT; CDR3aa: CASSPSGSNQPQHF
j_gene: TRBJ2-7; d_gene: .; v_gene: TRBV30; abundance: few; CDR3nt: TGTGCCTGGAGTGTAGGTCCGCCGGACCAATACGAGCAGTACTTC; CDR3aa: CAWSVGPPDQYEQYF
j_gene: TRBJ1-2; d_gene: TRBD1; v_gene: TRBV5-1; abundance: .; CDR3nt: TGCGCCAGCAGCTTGGTAGGGACAGGGGGACGGGGCTACACCTTC; CDR3aa: CASSLVGTGGRGYTF